The entry below describes one T cell receptor beta chain. The target antigen is unknown. The assay was immunoSEQ multiplex PCR, and TCRdb's table has in-frame clones only and misses some. The table has around 2.5 million clones, approximately 93% seen once. This CDR3 is 15 amino acids long. V lost 4 bases, J lost 4 bases, and 4 bases stayed unmatched. Germline CDR1 reads MNHEY; CDR2 reads SVGAGI. Donors comprised healthy HIV-negative adults lacking recent acute infections or vaccinations. Both subsets, CD45RA+ naive and CD45RA-negative memory, were split from the CD4+ cells. The sample originates from a study of shared clonotypes between healthy human individuals. General study points: Relative to clonotypes present in all four donors, those not shared had lower generation probabilities. A few donors had around 5.5% of their naive CD4 clonotypes in common.

Sequencing was performed on naive CD4+ T cells from PBMCs. Documented subset: CD45RA+ positively selected. The chain employs TRBV6-5 and TRBJ1-3, with TRBD1 matching over 10 bases. The TCR comes from a young man in good health. Some clones in this sample may be carry-over from other donors' samples. In DNA form, the CDR3 reads TGTGCCAGCAGTTTGGACAGGGGGACCGGAAACACCATATATTTT. It specifies CASSLDRGTGNTIYF.